This T cell receptor (beta chain) was observed in a study of OX40 agonist ivuxolimab in advanced cancers. For the study in its entirety: Ivuxolimab was an agonistic, fully human IgG2 monoclonal antibody directed against OX40 (CD134), a costimulatory receptor. Intravenous ivuxolimab was administered to patients every 2 weeks at six dose levels: 0.01, 0.1, 0.3, 1.5, 3 and 10 mg/kg. Among the roughly 50 dose-escalation patients, about 20 had hepatocellular carcinoma, 15 melanoma, 9 renal cell carcinoma and 9 head and neck cancer. The dose-escalation cohort was around 83% male with a mean age of about 60 years, ranging from roughly 23 to 90. Prior anti-PD-1, anti-PD-L1 or anti-CTLA-4 therapy was permitted, and approximately 39% of dose-escalation patients had received checkpoint inhibitors. Partial responses were achieved by three dose-escalation patients, of whom one had hepatocellular carcinoma and two had cutaneous melanoma. The purpose of peripheral TCRbeta sequencing was to test whether ivuxolimab changed TCR sequence diversity and led to clonal T-cell expansion. The monotherapy dose-escalation portion (N of about 50 patients) of the phase I ivuxolimab trial is reported in the paper. The investigation overall reported the following: In the 0.1-3.0 mg/kg groups, partial responders had among the lowest normalized peripheral clonal expansion, particularly in CD8+ T cells. Low levels of normalized T-cell clonal expansion were also seen in some nonresponding patients. The antigen specificity of the clonally expanded peripheral T cells was not determined. After ivuxolimab, CD8+ T cells had more expanded clones than CD4+ T cells on average. At doses of 0.1 to 3.0 mg/kg, clonal expansion of both CD4+ and CD8+ T cells in blood was seen between baseline and week 6.

The trial excluded patients who had a history of autoimmune disease or who were on systemic immunosuppression. Peripheral blood for TCR sequencing was collected from all dose cohorts at baseline, on cycle 4 day 1, and on cycle 7 day 1. The samples were taken from a phase I, first-in-human, multicenter, open-label dose-escalation trial of ivuxolimab. The trial enrolled adults with locally advanced or metastatic head and neck squamous cell, hepatocellular, melanoma or renal cell carcinoma. Before TCR sequencing, CD4+ T cells and CD8+ T cells from peripheral blood were sorted into separate populations. To sequence the TCRbeta CDR3 region, genomic DNA was isolated from the sorted cells. The immunoSEQ Assay was used for sequencing of TCRbeta CDR3 regions. This is the immuneACCESS table as TCRdb keeps it, with only in-frame sequences that have V and J called. A part of the clones is gone; compared with another copy, unresolved V genes explain less than half, and the rest is unexplained. Present in this sample are about 75,000 clones, roughly 81% of which were seen just once. Roughly 15% of the sample goes to the ten largest clones.

V gives up 4 bases and J gives up 1 base, and the segment between their germline ends measures 10 bases. CDR3 length: 14 amino acids, cysteine to phenylalanine. Here the CDR3 DNA is all that survives: 42 bases in frame from base 1. For CDR1 and CDR2, the germline V gene lists MNHEY and SVGAGI. Concerning this clone itself: Its target antigen remains unknown. Base qualities are missing; no much larger clone stands one base away.

Here the chain combines TRBV6-5 and TRBJ2-5, and TRBD1 may be the D gene, going by 5 matching bases. This sequence originates from an adult with an advanced solid tumor such as melanoma, head and neck, liver or kidney cancer. The input for sequencing was CD4+ or CD8+ T cells sorted from blood, taken in a trial of the OX40 agonist ivuxolimab. The bases are TGTGCCAGCAGTTTGACAGTAGCCCAAGAGACCCAGTACTTC. It codes for CASSLTVAQETQYF.